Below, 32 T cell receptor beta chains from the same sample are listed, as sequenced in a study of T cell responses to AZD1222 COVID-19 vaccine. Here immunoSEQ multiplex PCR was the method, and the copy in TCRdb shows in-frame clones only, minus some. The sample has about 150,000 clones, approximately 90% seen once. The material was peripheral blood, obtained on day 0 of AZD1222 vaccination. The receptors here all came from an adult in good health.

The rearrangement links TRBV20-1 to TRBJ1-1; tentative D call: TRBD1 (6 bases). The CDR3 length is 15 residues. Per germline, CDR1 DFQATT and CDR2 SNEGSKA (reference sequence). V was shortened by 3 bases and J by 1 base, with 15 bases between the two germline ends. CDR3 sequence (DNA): TGCAGTGCTAGTAGACAGGCGTTATCGAACACTGAAGCTTTCTTT. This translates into CSASRQALSNTEAFF.

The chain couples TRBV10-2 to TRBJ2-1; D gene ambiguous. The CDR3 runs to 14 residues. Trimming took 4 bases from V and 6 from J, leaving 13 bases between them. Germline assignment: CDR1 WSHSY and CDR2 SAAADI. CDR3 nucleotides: TGCGCCAGCAGTGGGGCCCCCGGCGGCAATGAGCAGTTCTTC. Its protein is CASSGAPGGNEQFF.

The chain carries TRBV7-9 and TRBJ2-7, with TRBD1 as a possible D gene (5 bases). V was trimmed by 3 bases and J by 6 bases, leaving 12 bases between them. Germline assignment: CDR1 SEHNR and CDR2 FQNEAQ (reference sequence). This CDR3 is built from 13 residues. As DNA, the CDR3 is TGTGCCAGCAGCTTTCAGGGATTCGCCGAGCAGTACTTC. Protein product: CASSFQGFAEQYF. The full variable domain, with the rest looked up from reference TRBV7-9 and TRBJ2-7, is DTGVSQNPRHKITKRGQNVTFRCDPISEHNRLYWYRQTLGQGPEFLTYFQNEAQLEKSRLLSDRFSAERPKGSFSTLEIQRTEQGDSAMYLCASSFQGFAEQYFGPGTRLTVT.

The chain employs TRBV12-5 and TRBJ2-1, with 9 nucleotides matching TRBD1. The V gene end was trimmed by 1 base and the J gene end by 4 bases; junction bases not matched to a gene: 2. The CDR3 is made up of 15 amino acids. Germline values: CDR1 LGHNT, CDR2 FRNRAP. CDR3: CASGLGDRDYNEQFF. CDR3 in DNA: TGTGCTAGTGGTTTGGGGGACAGGGATTACAATGAGCAGTTCTTC.

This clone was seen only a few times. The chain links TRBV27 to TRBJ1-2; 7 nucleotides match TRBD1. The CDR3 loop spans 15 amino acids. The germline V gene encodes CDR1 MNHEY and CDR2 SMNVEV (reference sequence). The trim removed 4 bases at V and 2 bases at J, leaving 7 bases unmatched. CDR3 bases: TGTGCCAGCAGTTCCGCCCACAGGGGAAACTATGGCTACACCTTC. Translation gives CASSSAHRGNYGYTF.

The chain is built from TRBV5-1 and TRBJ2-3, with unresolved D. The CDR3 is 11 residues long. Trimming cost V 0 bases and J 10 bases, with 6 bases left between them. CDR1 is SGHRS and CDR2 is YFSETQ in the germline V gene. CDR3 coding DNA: TGCGCCAGCAGCTTGGGGTGGGCGCAGTATTTT. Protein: CASSLGWAQYF.

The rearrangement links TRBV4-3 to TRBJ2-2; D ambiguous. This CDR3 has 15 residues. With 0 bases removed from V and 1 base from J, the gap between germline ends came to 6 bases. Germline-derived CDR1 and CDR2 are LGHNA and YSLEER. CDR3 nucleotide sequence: TGCGCCAGCAGCCAAGATTACGGGAACACCGGGGAGCTGTTTTTT. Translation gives CASSQDYGNTGELFF.

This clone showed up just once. The CDR3 region has the DNA TGTGCCAGCAGCCCTAGGGACAGGTCCCAAGAGACCCAGTACTTC. Residues: CASSPRDRSQETQYF. The chain recombines TRBV4-2 with TRBJ2-5; 8 nucleotides align to TRBD1. The CDR3 has 15 amino acids. Germline V lookup: CDR1 LGHNA, CDR2 YNFKEQ. Trimming removed 4 bases from V and 1 base from J; junction bases left unmatched: 5.

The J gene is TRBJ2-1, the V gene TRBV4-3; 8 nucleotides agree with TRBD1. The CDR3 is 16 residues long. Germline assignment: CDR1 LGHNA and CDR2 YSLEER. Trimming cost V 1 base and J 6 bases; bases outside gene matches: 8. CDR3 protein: CASSQATGEGGNEQFF. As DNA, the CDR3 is TGCGCCAGCAGCCAAGCGACAGGGGAAGGTGGCAATGAGCAGTTCTTC.

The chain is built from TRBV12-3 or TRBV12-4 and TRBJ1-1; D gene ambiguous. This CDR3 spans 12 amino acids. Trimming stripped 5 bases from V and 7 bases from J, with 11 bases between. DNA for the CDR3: TGTGCCAGCAGTCCCCCCGTGGGTGAAGCTTTCTTT. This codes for CASSPPVGEAFF.

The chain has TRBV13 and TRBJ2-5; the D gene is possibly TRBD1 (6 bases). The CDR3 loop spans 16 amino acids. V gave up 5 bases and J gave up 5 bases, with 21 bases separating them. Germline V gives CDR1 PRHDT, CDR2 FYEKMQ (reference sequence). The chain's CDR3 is CASSGQFPPSLETQYF. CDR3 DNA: TGTGCCAGCAGCGGACAGTTCCCACCCAGTCTTGAGACCCAGTACTTC.

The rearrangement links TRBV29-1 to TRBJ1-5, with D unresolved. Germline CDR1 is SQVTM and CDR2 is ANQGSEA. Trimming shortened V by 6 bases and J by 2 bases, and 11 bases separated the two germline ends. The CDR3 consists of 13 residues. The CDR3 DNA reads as TGCAGCGTGAAAGATAGGGGCAATCAGCCCCAGCATTTT. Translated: CSVKDRGNQPQHF.

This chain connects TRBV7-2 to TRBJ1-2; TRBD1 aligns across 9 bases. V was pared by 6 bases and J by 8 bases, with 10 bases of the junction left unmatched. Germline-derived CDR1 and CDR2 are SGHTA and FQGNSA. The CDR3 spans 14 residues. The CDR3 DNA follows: TGTGCCAGCAGTCGACAGGGGGGCGCGGGCGGCTACACCTTC. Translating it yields CASSRQGGAGGYTF.

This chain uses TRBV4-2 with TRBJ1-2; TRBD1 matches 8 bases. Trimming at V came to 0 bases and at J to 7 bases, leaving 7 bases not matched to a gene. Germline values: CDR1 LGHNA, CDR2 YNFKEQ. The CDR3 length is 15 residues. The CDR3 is CASSQEPQGAAGYTF. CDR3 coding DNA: TGTGCCAGCAGCCAAGAACCCCAGGGGGCGGCTGGCTACACCTTC.

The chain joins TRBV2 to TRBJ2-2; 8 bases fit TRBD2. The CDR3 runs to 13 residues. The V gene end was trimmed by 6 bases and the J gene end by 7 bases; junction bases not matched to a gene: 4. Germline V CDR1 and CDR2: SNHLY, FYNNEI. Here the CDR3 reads CASRAGVGGELFF. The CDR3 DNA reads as TGTGCCAGCAGAGCGGGAGTTGGCGGGGAGCTGTTTTTT.

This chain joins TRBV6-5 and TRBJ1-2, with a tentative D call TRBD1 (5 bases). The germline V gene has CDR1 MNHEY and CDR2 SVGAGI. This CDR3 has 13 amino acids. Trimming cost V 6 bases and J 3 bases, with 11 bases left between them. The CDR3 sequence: CASSRARDYGYTF. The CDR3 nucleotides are TGTGCCAGCAGCAGGGCCCGCGACTATGGCTACACCTTC.

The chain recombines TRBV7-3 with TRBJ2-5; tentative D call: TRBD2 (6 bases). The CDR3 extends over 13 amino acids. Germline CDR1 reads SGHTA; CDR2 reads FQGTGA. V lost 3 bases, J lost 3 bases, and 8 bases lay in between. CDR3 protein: CASSFWGEETQYF. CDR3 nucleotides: TGTGCCAGCAGCTTCTGGGGGGAAGAGACCCAGTACTTC.

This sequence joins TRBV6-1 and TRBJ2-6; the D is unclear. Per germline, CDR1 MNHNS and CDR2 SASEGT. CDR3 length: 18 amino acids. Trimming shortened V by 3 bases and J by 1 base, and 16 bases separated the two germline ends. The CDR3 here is CASSDRSLSVSGANVLTF. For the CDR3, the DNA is TGTGCCAGCAGTGATAGAAGTTTAAGTGTTTCTGGGGCCAACGTCCTGACTTTC.

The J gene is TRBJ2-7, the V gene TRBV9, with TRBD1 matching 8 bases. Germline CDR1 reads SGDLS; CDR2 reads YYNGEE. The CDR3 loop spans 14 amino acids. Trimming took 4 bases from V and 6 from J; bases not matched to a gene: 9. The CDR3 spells CASSFQGALGEQYF. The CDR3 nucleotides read TGTGCCAGCAGCTTTCAGGGGGCGCTCGGCGAGCAGTACTTC.

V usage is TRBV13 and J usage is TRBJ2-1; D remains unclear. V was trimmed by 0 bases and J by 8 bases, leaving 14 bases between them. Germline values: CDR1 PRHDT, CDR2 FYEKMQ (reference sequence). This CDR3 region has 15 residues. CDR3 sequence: CASSLGTLIMDEQFF. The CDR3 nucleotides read TGTGCCAGCAGCTTAGGGACCCTCATTATGGATGAGCAGTTCTTC.

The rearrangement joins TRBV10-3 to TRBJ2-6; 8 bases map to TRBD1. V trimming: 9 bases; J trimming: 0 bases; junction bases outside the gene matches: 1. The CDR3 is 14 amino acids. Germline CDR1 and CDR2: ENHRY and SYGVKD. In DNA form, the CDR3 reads TGTGCCATGCAGGGGGCCTCTGGGGCCAACGTCCTGACTTTC. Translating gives CAMQGASGANVLTF.

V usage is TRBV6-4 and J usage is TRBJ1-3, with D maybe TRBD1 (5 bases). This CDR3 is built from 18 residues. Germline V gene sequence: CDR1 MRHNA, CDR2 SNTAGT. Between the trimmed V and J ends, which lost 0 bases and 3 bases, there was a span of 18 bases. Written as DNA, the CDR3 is TGTGCCAGCAGTGACTCGATCTGGGGTCGTGGGGGTGGAAACACCATATATTTT. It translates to CASSDSIWGRGGGNTIYF.

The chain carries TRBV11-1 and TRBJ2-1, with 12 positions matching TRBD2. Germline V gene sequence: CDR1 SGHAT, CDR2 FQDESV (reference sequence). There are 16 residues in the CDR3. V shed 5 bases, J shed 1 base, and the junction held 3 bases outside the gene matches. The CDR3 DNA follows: TGTGCCAGCAGCCCCGGACTAGCGGGGTCCTACAATGAGCAGTTCTTC. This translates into CASSPGLAGSYNEQFF.

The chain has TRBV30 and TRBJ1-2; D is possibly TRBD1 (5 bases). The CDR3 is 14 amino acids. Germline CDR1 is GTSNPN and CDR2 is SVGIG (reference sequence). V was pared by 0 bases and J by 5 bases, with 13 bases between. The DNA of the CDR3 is TGTGCCTGGAGTGTGGGCAGGGCAGGATATGGCTACACCTTC. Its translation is CAWSVGRAGYGYTF.

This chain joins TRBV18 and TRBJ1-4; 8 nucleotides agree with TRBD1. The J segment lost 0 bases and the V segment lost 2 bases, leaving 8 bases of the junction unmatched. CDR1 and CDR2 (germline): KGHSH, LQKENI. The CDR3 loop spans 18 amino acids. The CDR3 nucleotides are TGTGCCAGCTCACCAGACGGACAGGGACCTACAACTAATGAAAAACTGTTTTTT. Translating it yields CASSPDGQGPTTNEKLFF.

The CDR3 sequence: CATSELGQGDVDTQYF. In nucleotides, the CDR3 is TGTGCCACCAGTGAACTAGGACAGGGGGATGTAGATACGCAGTATTTT. V and J are TRBV24-1 and TRBJ2-3, with 10 bases lining up with TRBD1. Germline V CDR1 and CDR2: KGHDR, SFDVKD. After removal of 4 bases from V and 5 bases from J, the junction contained 8 bases not matched to a gene. CDR3 length: 16 amino acids.

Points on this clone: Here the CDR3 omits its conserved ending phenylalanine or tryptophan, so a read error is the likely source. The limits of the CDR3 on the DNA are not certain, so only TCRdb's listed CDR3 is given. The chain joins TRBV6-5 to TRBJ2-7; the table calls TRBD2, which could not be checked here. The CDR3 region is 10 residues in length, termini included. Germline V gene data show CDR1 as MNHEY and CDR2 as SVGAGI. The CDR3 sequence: CATGTVPPGP.

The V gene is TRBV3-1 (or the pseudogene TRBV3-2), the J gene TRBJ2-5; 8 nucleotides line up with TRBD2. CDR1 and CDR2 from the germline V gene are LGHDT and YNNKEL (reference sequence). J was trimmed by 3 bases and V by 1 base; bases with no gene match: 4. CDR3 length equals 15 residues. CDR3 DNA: TGTGCCAGCAGCCAAGTTGGCGGGGGGAAAGAGACCCAGTACTTC. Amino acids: CASSQVGGGKETQYF.

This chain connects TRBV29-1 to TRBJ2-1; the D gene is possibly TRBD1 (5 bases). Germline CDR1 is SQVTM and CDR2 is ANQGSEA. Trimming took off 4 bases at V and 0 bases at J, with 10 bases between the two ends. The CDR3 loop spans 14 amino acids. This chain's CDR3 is CSVAVGLSYNEQFF. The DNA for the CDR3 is TGCAGCGTTGCTGTGGGGCTCTCCTACAATGAGCAGTTCTTC.

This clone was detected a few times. CDR3 DNA sequence: TGTGCCAGCAGCTTGGCCGGCGGACGGGGCTACGAGCAGTACTTC. This sequence encodes CASSLAGGRGYEQYF. The chain joins TRBV5-6 to TRBJ2-7, with TRBD2 as a possible D gene (5 bases). Germline CDR1 reads SGHDT; CDR2 reads YYEEEE. V was trimmed by 0 bases and J by 3 bases, leaving 13 bases between them. The CDR3 is 15 amino acids. Supplemented by reference TRBV5-6 and TRBJ2-7, the full variable domain reads DAGVTQSPTHLIKTRGQQVTLRCSPKSGHDTVSWYQQALGQGPQFIFQYYEEEERQRGNFPDRFSGHQFPNYSSELNVNALLLGDSALYLCASSLAGGRGYEQYFGPGTRLTVT.

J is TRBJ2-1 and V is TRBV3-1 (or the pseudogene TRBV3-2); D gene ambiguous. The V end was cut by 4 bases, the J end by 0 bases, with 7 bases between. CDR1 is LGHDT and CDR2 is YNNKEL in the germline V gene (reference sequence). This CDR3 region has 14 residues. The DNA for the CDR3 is TGTGCCAGCAGCCTGAGGAGCTCCTACAATGAGCAGTTCTTC. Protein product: CASSLRSSYNEQFF.

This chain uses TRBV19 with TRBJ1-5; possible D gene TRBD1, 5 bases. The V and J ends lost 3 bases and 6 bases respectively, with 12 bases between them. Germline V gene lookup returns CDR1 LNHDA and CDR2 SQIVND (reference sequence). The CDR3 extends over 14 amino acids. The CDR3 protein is CASSIKGVSQPQHF. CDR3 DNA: TGTGCCAGTAGTATTAAAGGGGTGAGTCAGCCCCAGCATTTT.